This TCR beta chain is drawn from a study of T-cell reconstitution after alpha-beta-depleted transplantation in children (dated by TCRdb to the mid-2010s). For context, the study as a whole: Using TCR repertoire profiling, the study followed T-cell immune reconstitution in a quantitative way in children after TCRalphabeta/CD19-depleted allogeneic hematopoietic cell transplantation. Paper-wide results and their limitations: About two months after transplant, the apparently early recovery of alphabetaT-cell counts reportedly depended on just several hundred clones that had expanded rapidly and came from non-depleted graft cells. In some patients, high TCRbeta diversity at day 60 was attributed to recipient T cells and intrathymic progenitors that had survived conditioning. The frequencies of hyperexpanded clones fell over the following months, and after one year, T-cell counts and TCRbeta diversity were mostly attributed to newly produced T cells.

Libraries were built with PCR. Sequenced using an Illumina HiSeq 2500. TCR libraries were prepared with molecular barcoding, using unique molecular identifiers to normalize TCRbeta repertoire quantification. TCRdb reprocessed the public reads (quality trimming at Q25 with fastp, clone calling with MiXCR) and kept in-frame beta chains. Rows matching on CDR3 protein sequence are summarized as one entry with the most common DNA and genes. In all, the sample holds about 200,000 distinct CDR3 sequences, and approximately 6.8% of those were seen once. Of the sample, under 5% falls within the top ten clones. The treatment or condition label here, explained by the study, means: allogeneic hematopoietic cell transplantation with graft depleted of TCRalphabeta T cells and CD19 B cells. The children who served as transplant recipients had been given grafts of TCRalphabeta/CD19-depleted allogeneic hematopoietic cells.

Trimming costs V 0 bases and J 5 bases, and their ends lie 13 bases apart. The germline V gene (reference sequence) yields DFQATT for CDR1 and SNEGSKA for CDR2. From its cysteine to its phenylalanine, the CDR3 spans 15 amino acids. The retained sequence is limited to the CDR3, 45 bases, with the frame set at the first base. This clonotype has a count of ten or more. What this receptor recognizes is not known. Base-call qualities are not available, and no considerably larger clone is one nucleotide away. This clonotype originated in a girl in the first two years of life with combined immunodeficiency, due to receive a stem cell transplant. Sequenced material: PBMCs, taken before TCRalphabeta/CD19-depleted stem cell transplant. The V gene is TRBV20-1 and the J gene is TRBJ1-4, with the D gene not clear enough to name. This receptor has the CDR3 CSARDQADRNEKLFF. The sequence in DNA is TGCAGTGCTAGAGATCAGGCGGACCGGAATGAAAAACTGTTTTTT.